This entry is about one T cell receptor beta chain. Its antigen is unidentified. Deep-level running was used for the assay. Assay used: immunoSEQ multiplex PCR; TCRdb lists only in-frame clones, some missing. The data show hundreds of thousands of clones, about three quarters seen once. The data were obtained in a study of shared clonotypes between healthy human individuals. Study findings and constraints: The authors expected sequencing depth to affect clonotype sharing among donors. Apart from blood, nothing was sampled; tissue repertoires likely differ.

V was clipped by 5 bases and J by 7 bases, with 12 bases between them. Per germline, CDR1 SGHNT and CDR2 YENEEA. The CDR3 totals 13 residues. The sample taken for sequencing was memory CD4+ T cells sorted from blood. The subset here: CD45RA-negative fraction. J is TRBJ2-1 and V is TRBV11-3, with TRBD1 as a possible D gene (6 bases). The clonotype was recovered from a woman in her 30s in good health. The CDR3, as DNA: TGTGCCAGCAGCACTACAGGGCGAAATGAGCAGTTCTTC. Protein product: CASSTTGRNEQFF.